This T cell receptor (beta chain) was identified in a study of OX40 agonist ivuxolimab in advanced cancers. CDR3 size: 14 residues. Losses at the gene ends were 3 bases for V and 4 bases for J; bases not matched to a gene: 4. The germline CDR1 and CDR2 sequences are SGHTA and FQGTGA. Profiled with immunoSEQ multiplex PCR; TCRdb holds only in-frame clones, not every one. The sample gives 80,000 or so clones, more than 80% of which show up once; 2.2% is in the top ten. Sequencing was performed on CD4+ or CD8+ T cells sorted from blood, taken in a trial of the OX40 agonist ivuxolimab. The sequence was obtained from an adult with an advanced solid tumor such as melanoma, head and neck, liver or kidney cancer. The V call is TRBV7-3, the J call TRBJ1-2, with TRBD1 matching 8 bases. CDR3 sequence: CASSFSDRGYGYTF. The DNA for the CDR3 is TGTGCCAGCAGCTTCTCAGACAGGGGCTATGGCTACACCTTC.